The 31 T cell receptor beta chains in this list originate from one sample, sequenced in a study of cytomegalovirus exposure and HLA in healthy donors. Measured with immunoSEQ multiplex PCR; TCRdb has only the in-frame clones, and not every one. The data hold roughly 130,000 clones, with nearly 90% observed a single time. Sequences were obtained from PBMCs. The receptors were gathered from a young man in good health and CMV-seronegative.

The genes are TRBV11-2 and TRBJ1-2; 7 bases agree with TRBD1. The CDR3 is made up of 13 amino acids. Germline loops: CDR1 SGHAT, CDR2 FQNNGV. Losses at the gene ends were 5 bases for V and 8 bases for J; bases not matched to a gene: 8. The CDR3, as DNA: TGTGCCAGCAGCCCCAGACAGGGTAGGGGCTACACCTTC. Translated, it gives CASSPRQGRGYTF.

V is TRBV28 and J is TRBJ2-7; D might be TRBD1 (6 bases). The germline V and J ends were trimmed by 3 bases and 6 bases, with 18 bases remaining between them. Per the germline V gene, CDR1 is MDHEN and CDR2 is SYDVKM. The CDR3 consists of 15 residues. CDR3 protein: CASSFPGHLGIEQYF. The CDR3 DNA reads TGTGCCAGCAGTTTTCCGGGACACCTCGGGATCGAGCAGTACTTC. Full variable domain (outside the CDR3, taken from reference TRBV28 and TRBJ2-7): DVKVTQSSRYLVKRTGEKVFLECVQDMDHENMFWYRQDPGLGLRLIYFSYDVKMKEKGDIPEGYSVSREKKERFSLILESASTNQTSMYLCASSFPGHLGIEQYFGPGTRLTVT.

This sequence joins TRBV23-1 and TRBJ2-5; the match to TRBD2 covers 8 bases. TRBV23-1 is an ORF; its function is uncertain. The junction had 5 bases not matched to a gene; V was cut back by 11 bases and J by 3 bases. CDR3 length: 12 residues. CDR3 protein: CALGRAKETQYF. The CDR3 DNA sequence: TGCGCCCTCGGGAGGGCTAAAGAGACCCAGTACTTC.

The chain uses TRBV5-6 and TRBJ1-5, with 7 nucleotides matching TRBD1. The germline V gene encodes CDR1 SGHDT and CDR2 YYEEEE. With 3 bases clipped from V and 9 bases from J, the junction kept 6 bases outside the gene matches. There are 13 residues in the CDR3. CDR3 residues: CASSSGQTGPQHF. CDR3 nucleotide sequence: TGTGCCAGCAGCTCGGGACAGACTGGGCCCCAGCATTTT. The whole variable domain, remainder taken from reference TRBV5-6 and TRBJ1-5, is DAGVTQSPTHLIKTRGQQVTLRCSPKSGHDTVSWYQQALGQGPQFIFQYYEEEERQRGNFPDRFSGHQFPNYSSELNVNALLLGDSALYLCASSSGQTGPQHFGDGTRLSIL.

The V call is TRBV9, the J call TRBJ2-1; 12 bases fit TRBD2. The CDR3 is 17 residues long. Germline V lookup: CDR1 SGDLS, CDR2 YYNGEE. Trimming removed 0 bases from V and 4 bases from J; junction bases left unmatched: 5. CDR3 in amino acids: CASSVGLLAGGYNEQFF. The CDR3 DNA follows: TGTGCCAGCAGCGTAGGTCTCCTAGCGGGGGGGTACAATGAGCAGTTCTTC.

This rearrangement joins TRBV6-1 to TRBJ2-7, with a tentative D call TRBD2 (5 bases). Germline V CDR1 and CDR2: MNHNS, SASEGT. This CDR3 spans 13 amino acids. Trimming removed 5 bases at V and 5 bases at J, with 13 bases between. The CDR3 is CASSSWETNEQYF. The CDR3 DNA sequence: TGTGCCAGCAGTAGTTGGGAGACTAACGAGCAGTACTTC.

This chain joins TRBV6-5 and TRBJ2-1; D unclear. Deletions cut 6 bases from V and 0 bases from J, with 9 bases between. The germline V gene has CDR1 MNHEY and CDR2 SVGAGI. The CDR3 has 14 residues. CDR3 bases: TGTGCCAGCAGATCGCCGGGCTCCTACAATGAGCAGTTCTTC. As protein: CASRSPGSYNEQFF.

The CDR3 region is CASSEDPGRRTYEQYF. CDR3 in DNA: TGTGCCAGCAGTGAAGATCCGGGTCGACGTACCTACGAGCAGTACTTC. This chain joins TRBV6-1 and TRBJ2-7; D is uncertain. This CDR3 is built from 16 residues. Germline V gene lookup returns CDR1 MNHNS and CDR2 SASEGT. V shed 1 base and J shed 2 bases, with 15 bases lying between them.

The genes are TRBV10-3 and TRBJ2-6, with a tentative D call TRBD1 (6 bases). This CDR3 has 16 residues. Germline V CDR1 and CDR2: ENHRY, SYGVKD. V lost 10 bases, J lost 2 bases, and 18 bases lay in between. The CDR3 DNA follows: TGTGCCACCATCAGGGGACCGGTCGCTGGGGCCAACGTCCTGACTTTC. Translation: CATIRGPVAGANVLTF.

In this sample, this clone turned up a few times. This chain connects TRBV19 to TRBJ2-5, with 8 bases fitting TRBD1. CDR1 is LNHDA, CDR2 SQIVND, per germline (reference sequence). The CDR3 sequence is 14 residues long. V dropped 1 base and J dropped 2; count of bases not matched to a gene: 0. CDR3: CASSIGTGQETQYF. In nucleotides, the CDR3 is TGTGCCAGTAGTATAGGGACAGGGCAAGAGACCCAGTACTTC.

CDR3 sequence: CASRTDRPPPGANVLTF. The CDR3 region has the DNA TGCGCCAGCAGAACGGACAGGCCCCCTCCTGGGGCCAACGTCCTGACTTTC. The J gene is TRBJ2-6, the V gene TRBV10-1; the match to TRBD1 covers 7 bases. The CDR3 spans 17 residues. The trim removed 6 bases at V and 2 bases at J, leaving 10 bases unmatched. Germline-derived CDR1 and CDR2 are WNHNN and SYGVQD (reference sequence).

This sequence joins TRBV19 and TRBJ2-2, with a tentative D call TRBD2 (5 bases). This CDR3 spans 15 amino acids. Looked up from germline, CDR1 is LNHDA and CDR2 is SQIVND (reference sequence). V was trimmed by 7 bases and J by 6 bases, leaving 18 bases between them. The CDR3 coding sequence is TGTGCCAGTACCCTAGGTGAGGGTATAGCCGGGGAGCTGTTTTTT. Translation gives CASTLGEGIAGELFF.

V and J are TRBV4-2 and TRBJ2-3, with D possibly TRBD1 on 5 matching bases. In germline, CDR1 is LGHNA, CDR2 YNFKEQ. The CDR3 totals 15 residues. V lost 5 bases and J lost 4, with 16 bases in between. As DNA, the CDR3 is TGTGCCAGCAGCTCCCGACCCCAAGGGGCAGATACGCAGTATTTT. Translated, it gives CASSSRPQGADTQYF.

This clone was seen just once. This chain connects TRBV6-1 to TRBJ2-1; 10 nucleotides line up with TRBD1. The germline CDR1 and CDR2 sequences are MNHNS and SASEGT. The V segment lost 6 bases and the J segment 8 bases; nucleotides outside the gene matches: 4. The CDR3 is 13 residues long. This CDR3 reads CASRGTGVDEQFF. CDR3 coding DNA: TGTGCCAGCAGGGGGACAGGGGTGGATGAGCAGTTCTTC.

The CDR3 bases are TGTGCCAGCAGCTTAGACAGGGTCGAGCAGTACTTC. Its protein is CASSLDRVEQYF. This chain connects TRBV7-6 to TRBJ2-7; possible D gene TRBD1, 6 bases. CDR3 length: 12 residues. Germline V gives CDR1 SGHVS, CDR2 FNYEAQ. Trimming took off 1 base at V and 6 bases at J, with 7 bases between the two ends.

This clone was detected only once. CDR3 in DNA: TGTGCCAGCAGCCGAGGCCTAGCGGGGGCCTCGAACACCGGGGAGCTGTTTTTT. Its translation is CASSRGLAGASNTGELFF. The chain couples TRBV7-2 to TRBJ2-2; 10 nucleotides match TRBD2. V was pared by 5 bases and J by 0 bases, with 9 bases of the junction left unmatched. The CDR3 runs to 18 residues. From germline, CDR1 is SGHTA and CDR2 FQGNSA.

The CDR3 spells CASSDRAGGYEQYF. CDR3 coding DNA: TGTGCCAGCAGTGATCGGGCAGGGGGCTACGAGCAGTACTTC. The chain joins TRBV6-1 to TRBJ2-7; 7 nucleotides match TRBD1. J lost 3 bases, V lost 3 bases, and 5 bases had no gene match. From germline, CDR1 is MNHNS and CDR2 SASEGT. The CDR3 covers 14 residues.

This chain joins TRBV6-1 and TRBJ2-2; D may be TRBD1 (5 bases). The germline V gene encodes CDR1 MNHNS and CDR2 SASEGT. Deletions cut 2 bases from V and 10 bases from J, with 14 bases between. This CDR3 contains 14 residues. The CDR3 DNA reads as TGTGCCAGCAGTGAACCTAACAGGCCGAAGGAGCTGTTTTTT. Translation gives CASSEPNRPKELFF.

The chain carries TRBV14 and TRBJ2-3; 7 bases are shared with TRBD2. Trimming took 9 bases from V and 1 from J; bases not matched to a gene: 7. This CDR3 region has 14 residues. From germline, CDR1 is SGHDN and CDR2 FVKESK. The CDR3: CASAGEGGTDTQYF. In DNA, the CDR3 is TGTGCCAGTGCCGGGGAGGGCGGCACAGATACGCAGTATTTT.

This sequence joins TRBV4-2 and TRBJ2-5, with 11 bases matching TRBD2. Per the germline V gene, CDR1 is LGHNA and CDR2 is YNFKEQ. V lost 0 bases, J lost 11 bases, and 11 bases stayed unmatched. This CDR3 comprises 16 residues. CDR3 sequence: CASSQDPLAGALPQYF. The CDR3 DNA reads TGTGCCAGCAGCCAAGATCCACTAGCGGGGGCCCTTCCACAGTACTTC.

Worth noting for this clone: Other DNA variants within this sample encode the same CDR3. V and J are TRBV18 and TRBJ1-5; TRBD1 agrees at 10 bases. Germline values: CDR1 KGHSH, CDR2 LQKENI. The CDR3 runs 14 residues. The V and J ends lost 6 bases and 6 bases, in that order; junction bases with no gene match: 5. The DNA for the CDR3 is TGTGCCAGCTCCCCTGACAGGGGGCGTCAGCCCCAGCATTTT. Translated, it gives CASSPDRGRQPQHF.

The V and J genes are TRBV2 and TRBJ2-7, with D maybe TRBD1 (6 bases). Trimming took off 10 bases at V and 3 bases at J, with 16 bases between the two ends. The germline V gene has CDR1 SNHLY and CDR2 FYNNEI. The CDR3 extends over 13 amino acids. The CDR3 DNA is TGTGCCATCATAAGACAGGACCACTACGAGCAGTACTTC. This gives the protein CAIIRQDHYEQYF.

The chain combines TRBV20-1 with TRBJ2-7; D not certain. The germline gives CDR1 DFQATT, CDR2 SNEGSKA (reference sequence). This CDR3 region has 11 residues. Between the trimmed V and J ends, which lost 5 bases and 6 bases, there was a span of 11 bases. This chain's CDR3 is CSAGREGEQYF. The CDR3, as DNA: TGCAGTGCTGGGCGAGAAGGCGAGCAGTACTTC.

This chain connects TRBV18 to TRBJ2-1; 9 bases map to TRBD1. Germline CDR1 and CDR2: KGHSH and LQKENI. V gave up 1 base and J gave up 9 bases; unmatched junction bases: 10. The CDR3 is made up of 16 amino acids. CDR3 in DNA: TGTGCCAGCTCACCACAACCGGGACAGGGCATCGGTGAGCAGTTCTTC. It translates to CASSPQPGQGIGEQFF.

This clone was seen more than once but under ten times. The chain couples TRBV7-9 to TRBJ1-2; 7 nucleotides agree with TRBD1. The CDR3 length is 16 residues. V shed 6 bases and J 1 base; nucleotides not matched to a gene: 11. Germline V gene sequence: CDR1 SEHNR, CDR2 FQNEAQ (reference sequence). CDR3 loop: CASRRPGRGYNYGYTF. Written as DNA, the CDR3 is TGTGCCAGCAGACGTCCGGGCAGGGGGTATAACTATGGCTACACCTTC.

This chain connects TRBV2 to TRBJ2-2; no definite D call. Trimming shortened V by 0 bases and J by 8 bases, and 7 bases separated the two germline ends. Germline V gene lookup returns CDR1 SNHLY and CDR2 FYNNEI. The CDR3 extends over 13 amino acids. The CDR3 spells CASSEARVGELFF. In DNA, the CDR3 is TGTGCCAGCAGTGAAGCACGGGTGGGGGAGCTGTTTTTT.

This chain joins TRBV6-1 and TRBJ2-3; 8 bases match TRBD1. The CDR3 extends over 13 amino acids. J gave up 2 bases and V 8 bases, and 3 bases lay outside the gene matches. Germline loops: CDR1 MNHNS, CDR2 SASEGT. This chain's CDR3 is CASGTGDTDTQYF. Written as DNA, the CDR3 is TGTGCCAGCGGGACAGGCGACACAGATACGCAGTATTTT.

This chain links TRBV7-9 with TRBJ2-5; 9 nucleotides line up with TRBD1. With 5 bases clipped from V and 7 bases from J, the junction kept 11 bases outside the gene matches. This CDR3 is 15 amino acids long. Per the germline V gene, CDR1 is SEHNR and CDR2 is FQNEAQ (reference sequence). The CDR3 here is CASSTRDRVDVTQYF. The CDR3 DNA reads TGTGCCAGCAGCACCAGGGACAGGGTAGATGTGACCCAGTACTTC.

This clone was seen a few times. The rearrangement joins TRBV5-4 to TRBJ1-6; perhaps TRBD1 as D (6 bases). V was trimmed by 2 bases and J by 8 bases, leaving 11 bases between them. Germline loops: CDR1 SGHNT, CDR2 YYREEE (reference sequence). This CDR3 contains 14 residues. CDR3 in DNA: TGTGCCAGCAGCTTACAGGGTAGGGATTCACCCCTCCACTTT. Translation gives CASSLQGRDSPLHF.

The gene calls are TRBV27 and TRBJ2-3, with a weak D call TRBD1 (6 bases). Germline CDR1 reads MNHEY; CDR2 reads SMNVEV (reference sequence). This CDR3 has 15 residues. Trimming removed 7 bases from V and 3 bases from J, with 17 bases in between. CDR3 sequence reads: CASMMTRGWTDTQYF. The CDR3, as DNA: TGTGCCAGCATGATGACGAGGGGGTGGACAGATACGCAGTATTTT.

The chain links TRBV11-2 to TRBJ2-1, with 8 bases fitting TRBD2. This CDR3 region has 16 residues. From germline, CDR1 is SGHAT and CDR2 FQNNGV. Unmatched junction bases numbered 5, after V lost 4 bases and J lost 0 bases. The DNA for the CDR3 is TGTGCCAGCAGCTCCATAGCGGGGAGCTCCTACAATGAGCAGTTCTTC. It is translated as CASSSIAGSSYNEQFF.